This TCR beta chain was profiled in a study of T cell responses to AZD1222 COVID-19 vaccine. Study-wide results and limits: There were mostly white British donors and more females than males, and clonal diversity was possibly underestimated. Spike-specific TCR repertoires showed rising breadth and depth after two AZD1222 doses. Unmutated variant regions reportedly attract nearly half of all spike-specific TCRs.

CDR1 and CDR2 from the germline V gene are SGHRS and YFSETQ. The V end was cut by 4 bases, the J end by 3 bases, with 11 bases between. The CDR3 has 15 residues. Concerning this clone: Its target is not known.

Assay used: immunoSEQ multiplex PCR; TCRdb lists only in-frame clones, some missing. The sample holds around 120,000 clones, approximately 94% seen once. Second-dose intervals of approximately 4 or approximately 12 weeks were pooled. The specimen was peripheral blood, collected 28 days after the second AZD1222 dose. The receptor was isolated from an adult who received the AZD1222 COVID-19 vaccine. The gene calls are TRBV5-1 and TRBJ1-6, with D uncertain. The CDR3 region is CASSIDGVYNSPLHF. In nucleotides, the CDR3 is TGCGCCAGCAGCATCGACGGAGTCTATAATTCACCCCTCCACTTT.